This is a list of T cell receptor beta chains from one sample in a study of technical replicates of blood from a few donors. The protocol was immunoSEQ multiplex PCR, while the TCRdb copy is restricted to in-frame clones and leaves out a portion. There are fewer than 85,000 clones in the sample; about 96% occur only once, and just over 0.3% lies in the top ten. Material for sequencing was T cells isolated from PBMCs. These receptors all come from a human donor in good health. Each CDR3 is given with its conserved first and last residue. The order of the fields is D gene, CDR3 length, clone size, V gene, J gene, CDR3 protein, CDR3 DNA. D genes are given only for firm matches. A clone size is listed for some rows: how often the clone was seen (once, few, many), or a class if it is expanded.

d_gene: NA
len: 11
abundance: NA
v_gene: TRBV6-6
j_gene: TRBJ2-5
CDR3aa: CASSYNETQYF
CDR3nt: TGTGCCAGCAGTTATAATGAGACCCAGTACTTC

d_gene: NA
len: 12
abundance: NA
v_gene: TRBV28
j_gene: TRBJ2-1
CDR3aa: CASSEELDEQFF
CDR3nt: TGTGCCAGCAGTGAAGAGTTGGATGAGCAGTTCTTC

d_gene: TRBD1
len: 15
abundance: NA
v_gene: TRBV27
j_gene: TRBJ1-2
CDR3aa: CASSFLGDSDYGYTF
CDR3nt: TGTGCCAGCAGTTTTCTGGGGGACAGTGACTATGGCTACACCTTC

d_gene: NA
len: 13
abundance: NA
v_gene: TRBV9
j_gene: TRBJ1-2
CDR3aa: CASSVSGGGGYTF
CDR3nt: TGTGCCAGCAGCGTCTCAGGAGGTGGTGGCTACACCTTC

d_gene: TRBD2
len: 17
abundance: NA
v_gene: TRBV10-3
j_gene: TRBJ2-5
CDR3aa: CAISDYGAGGGKETQYF
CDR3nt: TGTGCCATCAGCGACTATGGCGCGGGGGGAGGGAAAGAGACCCAGTACTTC

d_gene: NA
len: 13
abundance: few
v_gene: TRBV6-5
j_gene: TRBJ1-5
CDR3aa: CASSYEGGQPQHF
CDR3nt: TGTGCCAGCAGTTACGAAGGGGGTCAGCCCCAGCATTTT

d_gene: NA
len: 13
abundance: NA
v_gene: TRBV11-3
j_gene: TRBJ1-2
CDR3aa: CASSLTGSDGYTF
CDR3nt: TGTGCCAGCAGCTTAACAGGGTCTGATGGCTACACCTTC

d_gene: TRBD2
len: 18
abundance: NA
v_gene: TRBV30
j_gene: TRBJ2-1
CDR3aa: CAWSGLAGTGISYNEQFF
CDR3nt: TGTGCCTGGAGCGGACTAGCGGGAACTGGGATTTCCTACAATGAGCAGTTCTTC

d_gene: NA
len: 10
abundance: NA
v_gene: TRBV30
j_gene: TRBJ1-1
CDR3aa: CAWRSRVVSF
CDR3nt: TGTGCCTGGAGGTCCCGGGTCGTTTCTTTT

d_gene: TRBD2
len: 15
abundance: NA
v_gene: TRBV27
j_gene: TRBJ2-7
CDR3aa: CASRSLAASSYEQYF
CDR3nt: TGTGCCAGCAGATCGCTAGCGGCCAGCTCCTACGAGCAGTACTTC

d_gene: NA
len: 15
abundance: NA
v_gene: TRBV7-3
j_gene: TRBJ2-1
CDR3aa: CASSSSGVPPNEQFF
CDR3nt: TGTGCCAGCAGCTCCTCGGGGGTTCCTCCCAATGAGCAGTTCTTC

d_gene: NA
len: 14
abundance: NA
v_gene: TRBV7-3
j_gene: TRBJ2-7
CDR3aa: CASSLYGSSYEQYF
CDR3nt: TGTGCCAGCAGCTTATACGGGAGCTCCTACGAGCAGTACTTC

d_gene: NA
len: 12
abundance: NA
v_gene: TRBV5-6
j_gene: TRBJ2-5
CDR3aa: CASSLGLETQYF
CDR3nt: TGTGCCAGCAGCTTGGGTCTAGAGACCCAGTACTTC

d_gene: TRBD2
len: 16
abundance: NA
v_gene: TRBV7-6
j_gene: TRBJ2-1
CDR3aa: CASSLAPSGSYNEQFF
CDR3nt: TGTGCCAGCAGCTTAGCGCCGAGCGGGAGCTACAATGAGCAGTTCTTC

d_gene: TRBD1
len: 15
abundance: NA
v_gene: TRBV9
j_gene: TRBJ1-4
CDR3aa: CASSVRTGALEKLFF
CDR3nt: TGTGCCAGCAGCGTCCGGACAGGGGCGCTCGAAAAACTGTTTTTT

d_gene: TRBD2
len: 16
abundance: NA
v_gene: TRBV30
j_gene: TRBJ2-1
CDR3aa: CAWSPLTSGSYNEQFF
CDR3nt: TGTGCCTGGAGTCCCCTTACTAGCGGATCCTACAATGAGCAGTTCTTC

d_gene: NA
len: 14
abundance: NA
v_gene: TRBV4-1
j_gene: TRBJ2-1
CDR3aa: CASSPRTEYNEQFF
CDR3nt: TGCGCCAGCAGCCCCCGGACAGAGTACAATGAGCAGTTCTTC

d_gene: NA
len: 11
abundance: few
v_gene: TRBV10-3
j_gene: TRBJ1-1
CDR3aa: CAISERAEAFF
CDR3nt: TGTGCCATCAGTGAGAGAGCTGAAGCTTTCTTT

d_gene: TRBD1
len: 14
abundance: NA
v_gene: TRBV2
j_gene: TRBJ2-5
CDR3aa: CASTRQGAGETQYF
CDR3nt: TGTGCCAGCACTAGACAGGGGGCAGGAGAGACCCAGTACTTC

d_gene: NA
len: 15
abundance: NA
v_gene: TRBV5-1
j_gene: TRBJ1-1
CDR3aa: CASSLGGRRDTEAFF
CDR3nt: TGCGCCAGCAGCTTGGGGGGGCGCCGGGACACTGAAGCTTTCTTT

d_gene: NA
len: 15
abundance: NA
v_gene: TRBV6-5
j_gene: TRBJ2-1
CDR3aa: CASSRGTGRGNEQFF
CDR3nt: TGTGCCAGCAGTCGGGGGACGGGTAGAGGCAATGAGCAGTTCTTC

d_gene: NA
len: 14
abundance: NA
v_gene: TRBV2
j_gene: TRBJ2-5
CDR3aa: CASSVGRDQETQYF
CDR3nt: TGTGCCAGCAGTGTTGGGCGTGACCAAGAGACCCAGTACTTC

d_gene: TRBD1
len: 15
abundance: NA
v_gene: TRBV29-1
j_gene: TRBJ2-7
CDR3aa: CSVESGTGAISEQYF
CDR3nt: TGCAGCGTCGAATCCGGGACAGGGGCAATTTCCGAGCAGTACTTC

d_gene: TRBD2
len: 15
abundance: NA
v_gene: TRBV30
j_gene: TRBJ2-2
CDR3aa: CAPTLAGGCTGELFF
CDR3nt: TGTGCCCCCACCCTAGCGGGAGGATGCACCGGGGAGCTGTTTTTT

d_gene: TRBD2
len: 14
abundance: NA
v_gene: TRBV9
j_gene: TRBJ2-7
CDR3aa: CASSVGLANSEQYF
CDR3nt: TGTGCCAGCAGCGTCGGACTAGCAAATAGCGAGCAGTACTTC

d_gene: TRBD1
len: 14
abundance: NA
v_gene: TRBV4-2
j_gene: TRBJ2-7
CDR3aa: CASSHPDRGYEQYF
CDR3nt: TGTGCCAGCAGCCATCCAGACAGGGGGTACGAGCAGTACTTC

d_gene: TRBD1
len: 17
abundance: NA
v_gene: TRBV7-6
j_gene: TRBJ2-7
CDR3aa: CASSLGVGDSDTYEQYF
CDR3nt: TGTGCCAGCAGCTTAGGAGTGGGGGACAGCGATACGTACGAGCAGTACTTC

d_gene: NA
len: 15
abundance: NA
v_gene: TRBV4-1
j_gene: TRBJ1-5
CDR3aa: CASSPTGGRGQPQHF
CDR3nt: TGCGCCAGCAGCCCCACGGGGGGCCGCGGTCAGCCCCAGCATTTT

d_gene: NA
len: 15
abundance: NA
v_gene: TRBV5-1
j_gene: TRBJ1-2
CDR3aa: CASSLGSGAYYGYTF
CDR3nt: TGCGCCAGCAGCTTGGGTTCAGGGGCCTACTATGGCTACACCTTC

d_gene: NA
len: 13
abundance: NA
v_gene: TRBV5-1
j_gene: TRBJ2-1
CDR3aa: CASSLGEYNEQFF
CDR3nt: TGCGCCAGCAGCTTGGGCGAGTACAATGAGCAGTTCTTC

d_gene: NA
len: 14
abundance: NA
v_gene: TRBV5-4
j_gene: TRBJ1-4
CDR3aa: CASSLKDSHEKLFF
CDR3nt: TGTGCCAGCAGCTTAAAGGACAGCCATGAAAAACTGTTTTTT

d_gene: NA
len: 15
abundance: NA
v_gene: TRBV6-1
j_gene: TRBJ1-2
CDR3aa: CASGFREGANYGYTF
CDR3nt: TGTGCCAGCGGATTCAGGGAAGGGGCTAACTATGGCTACACCTTC

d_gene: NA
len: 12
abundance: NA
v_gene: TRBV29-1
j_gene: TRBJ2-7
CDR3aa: CSVESTGGGQYF
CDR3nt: TGCAGCGTTGAAAGTACAGGGGGGGGGCAGTACTTC

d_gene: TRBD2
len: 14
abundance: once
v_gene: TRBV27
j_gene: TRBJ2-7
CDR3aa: CASSLAGEGYEQYF
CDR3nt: TGTGCCAGCTCTCTAGCGGGAGAAGGCTACGAGCAGTACTTC

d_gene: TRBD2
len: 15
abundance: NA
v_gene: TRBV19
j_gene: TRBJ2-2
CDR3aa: CASRRRLAETGELFF
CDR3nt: TGTGCCAGTAGGCGGCGACTAGCGGAGACCGGGGAGCTGTTTTTT

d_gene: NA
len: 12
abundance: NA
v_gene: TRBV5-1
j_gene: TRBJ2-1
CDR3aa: CASSLREDEQFF
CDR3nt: TGCGCCAGCAGCCTAAGGGAGGACGAGCAGTTCTTC

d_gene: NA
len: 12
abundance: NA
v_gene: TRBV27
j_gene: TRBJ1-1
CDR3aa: CAARLANTEAFF
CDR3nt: TGTGCCGCAAGACTGGCGAACACTGAAGCTTTCTTT

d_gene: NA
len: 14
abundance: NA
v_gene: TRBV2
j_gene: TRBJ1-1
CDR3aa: CASRTQGYNTEAFF
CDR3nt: TGTGCCAGCAGAACCCAGGGGTATAACACTGAAGCTTTCTTT

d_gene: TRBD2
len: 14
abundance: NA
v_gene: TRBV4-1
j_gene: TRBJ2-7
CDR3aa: CASSQFSGTYEQYF
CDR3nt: TGCGCCAGCAGCCAATTTAGCGGGACCTACGAGCAGTACTTC

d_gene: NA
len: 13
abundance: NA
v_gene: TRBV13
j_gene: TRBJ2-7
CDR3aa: CASSPRESYEQYF
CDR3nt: TGTGCCAGCAGCCCGCGTGAGTCCTACGAGCAGTACTTC

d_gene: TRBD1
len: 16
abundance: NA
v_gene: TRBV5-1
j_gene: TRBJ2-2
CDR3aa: CASSTGQETNTGELFF
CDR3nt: TGCGCCAGCAGCACGGGACAGGAGACAAACACCGGGGAGCTGTTTTTT

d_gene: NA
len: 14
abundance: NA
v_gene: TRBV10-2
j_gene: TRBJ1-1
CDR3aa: CASSSSYGTLKAFF
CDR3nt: TGCGCCAGCAGTAGTTCGTATGGGACATTGAAAGCTTTCTTT

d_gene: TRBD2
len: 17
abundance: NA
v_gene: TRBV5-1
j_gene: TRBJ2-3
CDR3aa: CASSSPGLAGGLDTQYF
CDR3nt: TGCGCCAGCAGCTCCCCCGGACTAGCGGGAGGTTTAGATACGCAGTATTTT

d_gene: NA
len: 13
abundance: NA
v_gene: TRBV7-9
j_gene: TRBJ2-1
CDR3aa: CASSHGTYNEQFF
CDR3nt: TGTGCCAGCAGCCACGGGACCTACAATGAGCAGTTCTTC

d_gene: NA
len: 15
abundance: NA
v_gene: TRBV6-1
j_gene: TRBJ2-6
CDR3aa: CASTMEGAGANVLTF
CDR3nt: TGTGCCAGCACCATGGAGGGTGCTGGGGCCAACGTCCTGACTTTC